The clone carrying this TCR beta chain was seen repeatedly, ten times or more. What it binds is unknown. Preparing the TCRbeta library involved the use of unique molecular identifiers. MiXCR, applied by TCRdb to the PCR reads, yields one record per CDR3 protein. The sample has about 6,100 distinct CDR3 sequences; 16% are singletons. This record belongs to a study of T-cell reconstitution after alpha-beta-depleted transplantation in children. General study points: Several hundred expanded graft clones reportedly supplied alpha-beta T cells about two months after transplant.

The clonotype was recovered from a boy under 10 years old with acute lymphoblastic leukemia, due to receive a stem cell transplant. Sample: PBMCs, taken before TCRalphabeta/CD19-depleted stem cell transplant.

As DNA, the CDR3 is TGCGCCAGCACGGGTGGTTGCAATCAGCCCCAGCATTTT. As protein: CASTGGCNQPQHF. The genes are TRBV10-1 and TRBJ1-5; D uncertain. The V and J ends lost 7 bases and 2 bases respectively, with 9 bases between them. This CDR3 has 13 amino acids. Germline CDR1 WNHNN, CDR2 SYGVQD (reference sequence).